Listed below are T cell receptor beta chains from one sample, sequenced in a study of cytomegalovirus exposure and HLA in healthy donors. The assay was immunoSEQ multiplex PCR, and TCRdb's table has in-frame clones only and misses some. Of 200,000 to 250,000 clones in the sample, about 80% were seen once. The sample was PBMCs. All receptors come from a woman aged 55-69 years in good health and CMV-seropositive. The CDR3 runs from the conserved cysteine through the conserved F or W. The order of the fields is V gene, J gene, clone size, D gene, CDR3 DNA, CDR3 protein. The D gene is left open where the match is weak. Size values are once, few and many counts, or a class for expanded clones, and some rows have none.

V: TRBV5-1; J: TRBJ2-7; size: .; D: .; DNA: TGCGCCAGCAGCGCTGAGTCCTACGAGCAGTACTTC; CDR3: CASSAESYEQYF
V: TRBV7-9; J: TRBJ1-5; size: .; D: TRBD1; DNA: TGTGCCAGCAGCTTAGGGGACAGGGCTCGCAATCAGCCCCAGCATTTT; CDR3: CASSLGDRARNQPQHF
V: TRBV19; J: TRBJ2-5; size: .; D: TRBD2; DNA: TGTGCCAGTAGTCGCGCGGGGGTAGGGGAGACCCAGTACTTC; CDR3: CASSRAGVGETQYF
V: TRBV4-2; J: TRBJ1-2; size: .; D: TRBD1; DNA: TGTGCCAGCAGCGACCGGACAGGGCCCGGCTACACCTTC; CDR3: CASSDRTGPGYTF
V: TRBV14; J: TRBJ2-2; size: once; D: .; DNA: TGTGCCAGCAGCCAACTGGGACAGAACACCGGGGAGCTGTTTTTT; CDR3: CASSQLGQNTGELFF
V: TRBV2; J: TRBJ2-7; size: .; D: TRBD2; DNA: TGTGCCAGCATAGGACTAGCGGGCCTCGAGCAGTACTTC; CDR3: CASIGLAGLEQYF
V: TRBV6-1; J: TRBJ1-1; size: .; D: .; DNA: TGTGCCAGCAGTCGATCTCCCGGGACTCGTTATGAAGCTTTCTTT; CDR3: CASSRSPGTRYEAFF
V: TRBV12-5; J: TRBJ1-1; size: .; D: TRBD1; DNA: TGTGCTAGTGGTCCGGGACAGGGGGCTCTTAGATCTGAAGCTTTCTTT; CDR3: CASGPGQGALRSEAFF
V: TRBV7-3; J: TRBJ2-7; size: .; D: TRBD1; DNA: TGTGCCAGCAGCTCAACAGGGGGCCGAACGAGCGAGCAGTACTTC; CDR3: CASSSTGGRTSEQYF
V: TRBV14; J: TRBJ2-4; size: .; D: TRBD2; DNA: TGTGCCAGCAGCCATTCCGGGACTAGAAACATTCAGTACTTC; CDR3: CASSHSGTRNIQYF
V: TRBV7-9; J: TRBJ1-1; size: .; D: .; DNA: TGTGCCAGCAGCTCCGAAGCATACACTGAAGCTTTCTTT; CDR3: CASSSEAYTEAFF
V: TRBV9; J: TRBJ2-1; size: .; D: TRBD2; DNA: TGTGCCAGCAGCGTAGAGGCTAGCGGGGGGGGATACAATGAGCAGTTCTTC; CDR3: CASSVEASGGGYNEQFF
V: TRBV9; J: TRBJ1-1; size: once; D: TRBD1; DNA: TGTGCCAGCAGCGGGGGGACAGGGAAGGGCACTGAAGCTTTCTTT; CDR3: CASSGGTGKGTEAFF
V: TRBV5-1; J: TRBJ1-2; size: .; D: TRBD1; DNA: TGCGCCAGCAGCTGGGGACAGGCCGAGGGATATGGCTACACCTTC; CDR3: CASSWGQAEGYGYTF
V: TRBV6-1; J: TRBJ2-1; size: .; D: TRBD2; DNA: TGTGCCAGCAGTGAAGAGGCTAGCGGGAGGAAACGACGAATGGTGCTCTTC; CDR3: CASSEEASGRKRRMVLF
V: TRBV6-1; J: TRBJ2-7; size: .; D: TRBD1; DNA: TGTGCCAGCACCACAACAGGGGAGACGGCGGAGCAGTACTTC; CDR3: CASTTTGETAEQYF
V: TRBV27; J: TRBJ2-1; size: .; D: TRBD1; DNA: TGTGCCAGCAGCTCCGGGACAGGGGTTAGCAATGAGCAGTTCTTC; CDR3: CASSSGTGVSNEQFF
V: TRBV15; J: TRBJ2-4; size: once; D: .; DNA: TGTGCCACCAGCAGAAACCGGGACATGGTATCCCTAGCCAAAAACATTCAGTACTTC; CDR3: CATSRNRDMVSLAKNIQYF
V: TRBV13; J: TRBJ2-1; size: once; D: .; DNA: TGTGCCAGCAGCTTAGACCGCGGACTATACAATGAGCAGTTCTTC; CDR3: CASSLDRGLYNEQFF
V: TRBV19; J: TRBJ2-1; size: .; D: TRBD2; DNA: TGTGCCAGTATGGGACTAGCGGGAGGGCTCAATGAGCAGTTCTTC; CDR3: CASMGLAGGLNEQFF
V: TRBV6-1; J: TRBJ2-1; size: few; D: TRBD2; DNA: TGTGCCAGTTCGGGGGGAGGGCCTATCAATGAGCAGTTCTTC; CDR3: CASSGGGPINEQFF
V: TRBV7-9; J: TRBJ1-4; size: .; D: TRBD1; DNA: TGTGCCAGCAGCCCCCAGACAGGGGGAAATGAAAAACTGTTTTTT; CDR3: CASSPQTGGNEKLFF
V: TRBV28; J: TRBJ2-7; size: .; D: TRBD2; DNA: TGTGCCGGCGGCGGGAGACGCGAGCAGTACTTC; CDR3: CAGGGRREQYF
V: TRBV19; J: TRBJ2-2; size: .; D: TRBD1; DNA: TGTGCCAGTAGTACAGGGGGAGCCATCACCGGGGAGCTGTTTTTT; CDR3: CASSTGGAITGELFF
V: TRBV6-1; J: TRBJ2-7; size: .; D: TRBD1; DNA: TGTGCCAGCACCGGGACAGGGGATTTGAAGCAGTACTTC; CDR3: CASTGTGDLKQYF
V: TRBV9; J: TRBJ2-3; size: .; D: TRBD2; DNA: TGTGCCAGCAGCGTAGTTGCGGGAGGGTTCACAGATACGCAGTATTTT; CDR3: CASSVVAGGFTDTQYF
V: TRBV5-1; J: TRBJ2-1; size: few; D: TRBD2; DNA: TGCGCCAGCAGCTTGGAGGCAGCGGGAGGTATCAATGAGCAGTTCTTC; CDR3: CASSLEAAGGINEQFF
V: TRBV6-1; J: TRBJ1-1; size: .; D: .; DNA: TGTGCCAGCAGTGAGCTGATGGCGAACACTGAAGCTTTCTTT; CDR3: CASSELMANTEAFF
V: TRBV5-4; J: TRBJ1-6; size: .; D: TRBD1; DNA: TGTGCCAGCAGCCCGGGGCGGGGGACAGGGGATTCACCCCTCCACTTT; CDR3: CASSPGRGTGDSPLHF
V: TRBV27; J: TRBJ1-1; size: .; D: .; DNA: TGTGCCAGCAGTTTTACAGGAGGGTACGGCACTGAAGCTTTCTTT; CDR3: CASSFTGGYGTEAFF
V: TRBV7-2; J: TRBJ2-5; size: .; D: .; DNA: TGTGCCAGCAGCTCCCGCGGACAGTGGTTGTCCCAGTACTTC; CDR3: CASSSRGQWLSQYF
V: TRBV30; J: TRBJ1-4; size: .; D: .; DNA: TGTGCCTGGAGTTACCACAGGAGAGATGAAAAACTGTTTTTT; CDR3: CAWSYHRRDEKLFF
V: TRBV5-1; J: TRBJ2-1; size: .; D: TRBD1; DNA: TGCGCCAGCAGCCAAGGGGACAGCTCCTACAATGAGCAGTTCTTC; CDR3: CASSQGDSSYNEQFF